This entry concerns a single TCR beta chain. The antigen is undetermined. A read error may produce the germline difference seen at one junction end. The sample originates from a study of identical twins. Findings and limits, study-wide: Less excess twin sharing appeared in beta out-of-frame sequences. Abundant beta clonotypes from cord blood had fewer insertions, unlike memory repertoires, which showed none.

After template switching added a universal primer site, the resulting cDNA carried unique molecular identifiers. TCRdb reprocessed the 5' RACE reads via MiXCR and lists one record per CDR3 protein. The table lists more than 1.5 million distinct CDR3 sequences, under 35% of them singletons. The TCR sequence derives from a newborn girl in good health. Sequenced: cord blood.

The CDR3 protein is CASTQTSAYTGELFF. DNA of the CDR3: TGTGCCAGCACCCAAACTAGCGCTTACACCGGGGAGCTGTTTTTT. The V call is TRBV3-1, the J call TRBJ2-2, with TRBD2 matching over 7 bases. This CDR3 has 15 residues. The germline V gene has CDR1 LGHDT and CDR2 YNNKEL (reference sequence). The complete variable domain, with remaining parts taken from reference TRBV3-1 and TRBJ2-2, reads DTAVSQTPKYLVTQMGNDKSIKCEQNLGHDTMYWYKQDSKKFLKIMFSYNNKELIINETVPNRFSPKSPDKAHLNLHINSLELGDSAVYFCASTQTSAYTGELFFGEGSRLTVL.